A single sample gave rise to the 32 T cell receptor beta chains below, sequenced in a study of response to subunit inactivated influenza vaccine. TCRdb re-analysed the RT-PCR reads in MiXCR, keeping a single row per CDR3 protein. Seen here are 500,000 to 750,000 distinct CDR3 sequences, around 13% observed once, and the top ten hold around 10%. Specimen: PBMCs from blood, collected roughly 13 days after vaccination. All receptors come from a man aged 45 to 65 who received an inactivated influenza vaccine.

The sample holds many counts of this clonotype. This chain joins TRBV18 and TRBJ2-7, with D perhaps given as TRBD1 or TRBD2 (5 bases each). CDR3 size: 15 residues. The germline V gene encodes CDR1 KGHSH and CDR2 LQKENI. The V gene lost 3 bases and the J gene lost 5 bases, with 17 bases spanning the gap. The CDR3: CASSPRSGPSDEQYF. Written as DNA, the CDR3 is TGTGCCAGCTCACCGCGATCGGGGCCGTCCGACGAGCAGTACTTC.

This clonotype has ten or more counts. V and J are TRBV28 and TRBJ1-4; D is uncertain. The CDR3 contains 14 residues. V was pared by 2 bases and J by 5 bases, with 9 bases between. CDR1 and CDR2 from the germline V gene are MDHEN and SYDVKM. The CDR3 region is CASSLGGLNEKLFF. CDR3 nucleotides: TGTGCCAGCAGTTTAGGAGGGCTCAATGAAAAACTGTTTTTT.

As DNA, the CDR3 is TGTGCCAGCAGCGTCACAGGGGGCATTTACGAGCAGTACTTC. Protein product: CASSVTGGIYEQYF. This rearrangement joins TRBV14 to TRBJ2-7; the match to TRBD1 covers 9 bases. The V and J ends lost 5 bases and 4 bases, in that order; junction bases with no gene match: 6. CDR3 length: 14 residues. Per the germline V gene, CDR1 is SGHDN and CDR2 is FVKESK.

This clonotype was counted at least ten times. The V and J genes are TRBV28 and TRBJ2-3; D might be TRBD1 (6 bases). The V gene lost 1 base and the J gene lost 9 bases, with 11 bases spanning the gap. This CDR3 region has 13 residues. Per the germline V gene, CDR1 is MDHEN and CDR2 is SYDVKM. The CDR3 bases are TGTGCCAGCAGTTTATCGGCAGGGGCCACGCAGTATTTT. It translates to CASSLSAGATQYF.

This clonotype was detected ten times or more. This rearrangement joins TRBV7-9 to TRBJ2-5; the D gene is possibly TRBD2 (6 bases). This CDR3 is built from 15 residues. Trimming shortened V by 4 bases and J by 2 bases, and 14 bases separated the two germline ends. Germline V gene data show CDR1 as SEHNR and CDR2 as FQNEAQ (reference sequence). The CDR3 protein is CASSSRGFLQETQYF. The CDR3 DNA is TGTGCCAGCAGCTCTCGGGGGTTCCTTCAAGAGACCCAGTACTTC.

This clonotype was picked up many times. The chain has TRBV4-2 and TRBJ2-7, with D hard to call. CDR1 is LGHNA, CDR2 YNFKEQ, per germline. V was cut by 1 base and J by 0 bases, with 10 bases left in between. The CDR3 contains 15 residues. The CDR3 reads CASSQATLGSYEQYF. The CDR3 DNA is TGTGCCAGCAGCCAAGCGACCCTTGGCTCCTACGAGCAGTACTTC.

V and J are TRBV7-9 and TRBJ2-7; the match to TRBD1 covers 7 bases. The V and J ends lost 5 bases and 1 base, in that order; junction bases with no gene match: 11. The CDR3 covers 16 residues. In germline, CDR1 is SEHNR, CDR2 FQNEAQ (reference sequence). CDR3 in DNA: TGTGCCAGCAGCCCCCCCCGGGACAGACCTTCCTACGAGCAGTACTTC. This codes for CASSPPRDRPSYEQYF.

This clonotype showed up just a few times. The J gene is TRBJ2-5, the V gene TRBV7-2; perhaps TRBD2 as D (5 bases). The V and J ends lost 5 bases and 5 bases respectively, with 15 bases between them. Per the germline V gene, CDR1 is SGHTA and CDR2 is FQGNSA. CDR3 size: 14 residues. The CDR3 sequence: CASSHGLAEETQYF. CDR3 nucleotide sequence: TGTGCCAGCAGCCACGGACTCGCAGAGGAGACCCAGTACTTC. Together with reference TRBV7-2 and TRBJ2-5, the CDR3 gives the full variable domain: GAGVSQSPSNKVTEKGKDVELRCDPISGHTALYWYRQSLGQGLEFLIYFQGNSAPDKSGLPSDRFSAERTGGSVSTLTIQRTQQEDSAVYLCASSHGLAEETQYFGPGTRLLVL.

V is TRBV11-2 and J is TRBJ2-1, with a weak D call TRBD2 (5 bases). This CDR3 has 15 residues. Deletions cut 10 bases from V and 6 bases from J, with 22 bases between. Germline-derived CDR1 and CDR2 are SGHAT and FQNNGV. The CDR3 bases are TGTGCCACCACCAGGAAAAGGAGGTATGGCAATGAGCAGTTCTTC. It encodes CATTRKRRYGNEQFF.

The chain has TRBV12-3 or TRBV12-4 and TRBJ2-1; 9 bases fit TRBD2. The CDR3 has 15 amino acids. Losses at the gene ends were 7 bases for V and 7 bases for J; bases not matched to a gene: 11. DNA for the CDR3: TGTGCCAGCAACTCTCCCAGCGGGGGGAAAAATGAGCAGTTCTTC. Translated: CASNSPSGGKNEQFF.

The chain carries TRBV7-2 and TRBJ2-1; TRBD2 matches at 7 bases. V lost 3 bases, J lost 9 bases, and 8 bases stayed unmatched. This CDR3 has 14 residues. Germline CDR1 and CDR2: SGHTA and FQGNSA. The CDR3 region has the DNA TGTGCCAGCAGCTTGTACCCGGGGGAGGGTGAGCAGTTCTTC. Amino acids: CASSLYPGEGEQFF. The full variable domain, its missing parts supplied by reference TRBV7-2 and TRBJ2-1, is GAGVSQSPSNKVTEKGKDVELRCDPISGHTALYWYRQSLGQGLEFLIYFQGNSAPDKSGLPSDRFSAERTGGSVSTLTIQRTQQEDSAVYLCASSLYPGEGEQFFGPGTRLTVL.

This clonotype has more than one count but fewer than ten. V is TRBV27 and J is TRBJ2-5, with a possible D match to TRBD2 (5 bases). Trimming pared 3 bases from V and 5 bases from J, leaving 13 bases between. Germline V gene lookup returns CDR1 MNHEY and CDR2 SMNVEV (reference sequence). This CDR3 has 14 amino acids. This chain's CDR3 is CASSFTHPGETQYF. CDR3 DNA sequence: TGTGCCAGCAGTTTCACCCACCCGGGGGAGACCCAGTACTTC.

The V and J genes are TRBV18 and TRBJ2-7; D might be TRBD2 (6 bases). The germline CDR1 and CDR2 sequences are KGHSH and LQKENI. Trimming shortened V by 0 bases and J by 2 bases, and 8 bases separated the two germline ends. The CDR3 extends over 14 amino acids. DNA of the CDR3: TGTGCCAGCTCACCACCGGGCGGGGCCTACGAGCAGTACTTC. It translates to CASSPPGGAYEQYF.

This clonotype was detected a few times. The chain links TRBV14 to TRBJ2-5; D is ambiguous. This CDR3 is built from 16 residues. The germline V gene has CDR1 SGHDN and CDR2 FVKESK. V was pared by 4 bases and J by 6 bases, with 21 bases between. Written as DNA, the CDR3 is TGTGCCAGCAGCCCCGGATTCTATGTGTCCATGAAGACCCAGTACTTC. Amino acids: CASSPGFYVSMKTQYF.

This clonotype has at least ten counts. The genes are TRBV6-5 and TRBJ1-1; no firm D call. The CDR3 contains 12 residues. The ends were cut back, 2 bases at V and 6 bases at J, with 7 bases in the middle. Germline CDR1 is MNHEY and CDR2 is SVGAGI. CDR3: CASSYGGSEAFF. CDR3 coding DNA: TGTGCCAGCAGTTACGGAGGATCTGAAGCTTTCTTT.

About this clonotype itself: Possible read error: a much larger clone is one base away. The DNA is left out, because the CDR3 cannot be placed on it with certainty; the CDR3 is given as TCRdb lists it. V usage is TRBV11-2 and J usage is TRBJ2-1; TRBD2 reflects the table's D call only, with no check against the DNA. Germline assignment: CDR1 SGHAT and CDR2 FQNNGV. From its first to its last residue, the CDR3 has 17 amino acids. CDR3 region: CASSLGVAGGSYNEQLF.

This clonotype was observed a few times. The rearrangement uses TRBV24-1 and TRBJ2-5, with a possible D match to TRBD1 (7 bases). The CDR3 is made up of 16 amino acids. Germline V gene data show CDR1 as KGHDR and CDR2 as SFDVKD. Trimming took off 4 bases at V and 1 base at J, with 15 bases between the two ends. The CDR3 region is CATSDRTGGGQETQYF. CDR3 DNA sequence: TGTGCCACCAGTGACCGGACAGGAGGGGGCCAAGAGACCCAGTACTTC.

The V and J genes are TRBV29-1 and TRBJ2-5; no clear D. The CDR3 is 13 residues long. Germline values: CDR1 SQVTM, CDR2 ANQGSEA. Trimming cost V 4 bases and J 5 bases, with 14 bases left between them. CDR3 sequence: CSVAFQRRETQYF. The CDR3 DNA is TGCAGCGTTGCTTTCCAGCGCCGGGAGACCCAGTACTTC.

The chain is built from TRBV6-2 or TRBV6-3 and TRBJ1-5, with D possibly TRBD1 on 6 matching bases. Germline CDR1 is MNHEY and CDR2 is SVGEGT. V was pared by 2 bases and J by 7 bases, with 15 bases between. The CDR3 extends over 15 amino acids. In DNA, the CDR3 is TGTGCCAGCAGTTACGACAGCACAGGGAGCCAGCCCCAGCATTTT. This gives the protein CASSYDSTGSQPQHF.

This chain connects TRBV7-2 to TRBJ2-5; 10 bases match TRBD2. CDR3 length equals 14 residues. V shed 1 base and J 9 bases; nucleotides not matched to a gene: 5. Germline CDR1 reads SGHTA; CDR2 reads FQGNSA. The CDR3 here is CASSLVTAGGPQYF. The CDR3 coding sequence is TGTGCCAGCAGCTTAGTCACAGCGGGGGGGCCCCAGTACTTC.

The CDR3 reads CASSPSGEAYNEQFF. CDR3 nucleotide sequence: TGTGCCAGCAGCCCTAGCGGGGAAGCTTACAATGAGCAGTTCTTC. V is TRBV7-2 and J is TRBJ2-1; the match to TRBD2 covers 9 bases. In germline, CDR1 is SGHTA, CDR2 FQGNSA. The CDR3 length is 15 residues. With 5 bases clipped from V and 4 bases from J, the junction kept 6 bases outside the gene matches.

V gene TRBV5-1 combines with J gene TRBJ2-7, with TRBD2 as a possible D gene (7 bases). The V gene lost 3 bases and the J gene lost 4 bases, with 14 bases spanning the gap. The V gene's germline CDR1 is SGHRS and CDR2 YFSETQ. The CDR3 consists of 14 residues. The CDR3 is CASSWGGHFYEQYF. In DNA, the CDR3 is TGCGCCAGCAGCTGGGGGGGGCATTTTTACGAGCAGTACTTC.

There are a few counts of this clonotype. The chain employs TRBV12-3 or TRBV12-4 and TRBJ2-5; D not resolved. This CDR3 comprises 13 residues. The V end lost 4 bases, the J end lost 7 bases, and 13 bases lay between the germline ends. The CDR3 loop reads CASSSGPPRTQYF. The CDR3 DNA follows: TGTGCCAGCAGTTCCGGGCCGCCGAGGACCCAGTACTTC.

The rearrangement joins TRBV4-3 to TRBJ2-1; 9 nucleotides align to TRBD2. The CDR3 consists of 19 residues. Looked up from germline, CDR1 is LGHNA and CDR2 is YSLEER. The ends lost 1 base at V and 2 bases at J; junction bases unmatched: 12. The CDR3 region is CASSQVASGEPGPYNEQFF. Here the CDR3 DNA reads TGCGCCAGCAGCCAAGTGGCTAGCGGGGAACCCGGGCCCTACAATGAGCAGTTCTTC.

This clonotype was counted ten times or more. The chain uses TRBV3-1 and TRBJ2-1; 7 nucleotides line up with TRBD2. Per the germline V gene, CDR1 is LGHDT and CDR2 is YNNKEL (reference sequence). With 2 bases clipped from V and 8 bases from J, the junction kept 9 bases outside the gene matches. The length of the CDR3 is 15 residues. CDR3 DNA: TGTGCCAGCAGCCAACCAGGACTAGGGTTGGATGAGCAGTTCTTC. It yields the protein CASSQPGLGLDEQFF.

This clonotype was seen a few times. The chain employs TRBV29-1 and TRBJ1-2; possibly TRBD1 for D (5 bases). V was cut by 6 bases and J by 6 bases, with 11 bases left in between. The CDR3 loop spans 11 amino acids. From germline, CDR1 is SQVTM and CDR2 ANQGSEA. The chain's CDR3 is CSVGGSDGYTF. CDR3 DNA: TGCAGCGTGGGGGGTTCAGATGGCTACACCTTC.

The J gene is TRBJ1-2, the V gene TRBV5-1; D perhaps matches TRBD1 (5 bases). The CDR3 spans 14 residues. Trimming left V 0 bases short and J 8 bases short, with 14 bases between. Germline loops: CDR1 SGHRS, CDR2 YFSETQ. CDR3 sequence (DNA): TGCGCCAGCAGCTTGGACGGGGGGACCAGGGGCTACACCTTC. It encodes CASSLDGGTRGYTF.

This clonotype has a handful of counts. This sequence joins TRBV4-2 and TRBJ2-3, with D uncertain. With 0 bases removed from V and 3 bases from J, the gap between germline ends came to 10 bases. The germline V gene encodes CDR1 LGHNA and CDR2 YNFKEQ. The CDR3 is 15 residues long. The CDR3 region has the DNA TGTGCCAGCAGCCAAGAACCTCGGGTGACAGATACGCAGTATTTT. This encodes CASSQEPRVTDTQYF.

This clonotype was seen only a few times. The chain uses TRBV12-3 or TRBV12-4 and TRBJ2-1, with TRBD2 identical over 14 bases. The CDR3 consists of 17 residues. The J segment lost 10 bases and the V segment lost 1 base, leaving 9 bases of the junction unmatched. CDR3 protein: CASSLGRLAGGSGEQFF. The CDR3 nucleotides are TGTGCCAGCAGTTTAGGGAGACTAGCGGGGGGGTCCGGAGAGCAGTTCTTC.

The J gene is TRBJ2-1, the V gene TRBV7-9; 11 nucleotides line up with TRBD2. Per the germline V gene, CDR1 is SEHNR and CDR2 is FQNEAQ (reference sequence). The J segment lost 7 bases and the V segment lost 5 bases, leaving 13 bases of the junction unmatched. The CDR3 has 17 amino acids. CDR3 protein: CASSRSLLAGEMNEQFF. CDR3 coding DNA: TGTGCCAGCAGCCGATCGTTACTAGCGGGAGAGATGAATGAGCAGTTCTTC.

This clonotype was counted at least ten times. The chain recombines TRBV12-3 or TRBV12-4 with TRBJ1-1, with unresolved D. The V end was cut by 0 bases, the J end by 2 bases, with 7 bases between. The CDR3 has 14 residues. CDR3 residues: CASSLANRNTEAFF. CDR3 bases: TGTGCCAGCAGTTTAGCCAACCGAAACACTGAAGCTTTCTTT.

This clonotype was counted at least ten times. The chain is built from TRBV29-1 and TRBJ1-1; tentatively, D is TRBD1 (5 bases). CDR3 length equals 14 residues. In germline, CDR1 is SQVTM, CDR2 ANQGSEA. The V end was cut by 1 base, the J end by 1 base, with 10 bases between. CDR3 residues: CSVEGGWENTEAFF. The DNA for the CDR3 is TGCAGCGTTGAAGGGGGCTGGGAGAACACTGAAGCTTTCTTT.